Each of the 17 T cell receptor beta chains below was sequenced from the same sample in a study of T cell responses to AZD1222 COVID-19 vaccine. The method was immunoSEQ multiplex PCR; TCRdb's version includes in-frame clones alone and lacks a portion of them. The table includes under 110,000 clones, about nine tenths detected once. Source: peripheral blood, taken on day 0 of AZD1222 vaccination. Every receptor here comes from an adult in good health.

The chain recombines TRBV28 with TRBJ2-1, with D possibly TRBD2 on 5 matching bases. Germline V gene data show CDR1 as MDHEN and CDR2 as SYDVKM. The V and J ends lost 0 bases and 0 bases respectively, with 6 bases between them. CDR3 length: 15 amino acids. CDR3 nucleotides: TGTGCCAGCAGTTTATGGGGGAGCTCCTACAATGAGCAGTTCTTC. Amino acid sequence: CASSLWGSSYNEQFF.

The rearrangement joins TRBV6-1 to TRBJ2-2; 12 bases align to TRBD2. The trim removed 2 bases at V and 3 bases at J, leaving 13 bases unmatched. The CDR3 runs 20 residues. Germline CDR1 reads MNHNS; CDR2 reads SASEGT. The CDR3 nucleotides read TGTGCCAGCAGTGAATTATGGGACCGGACTAGCGGGGTGTACACCGGGGAGCTGTTTTTT. Translation: CASSELWDRTSGVYTGELFF.

The rearrangement uses TRBV30 and TRBJ2-1; D not certain. Trimming left V 1 base short and J 10 bases short, with 8 bases between. The CDR3 has 11 residues. CDR1 is GTSNPN, CDR2 SVGIG, per germline (reference sequence). The CDR3 loop reads CAWSDGREQFF. Here the CDR3 DNA reads TGTGCCTGGAGTGATGGACGGGAGCAGTTCTTC.

The chain couples TRBV28 to TRBJ1-5; D is ambiguous. Germline V gene lookup returns CDR1 MDHEN and CDR2 SYDVKM. V was pared by 4 bases and J by 5 bases, with 12 bases between. This CDR3 is built from 14 residues. The CDR3 sequence: CASSSGPSYQPQHF. The CDR3 coding sequence is TGTGCCAGCAGTTCAGGACCAAGCTATCAGCCCCAGCATTTT.

The chain has TRBV19 and TRBJ2-2; D is tentatively TRBD1 or TRBD2 (5 bases each). CDR3 size: 16 residues. Trimming cost V 6 bases and J 1 base, with 15 bases left between them. Germline loops: CDR1 LNHDA, CDR2 SQIVND (reference sequence). The DNA for the CDR3 is TGTGCCAGTAGGATACCGGGACCGCGGAACACCGGGGAGCTGTTTTTT. Its translation is CASRIPGPRNTGELFF. Drawing the rest from reference TRBV19 and TRBJ2-2, the complete variable domain is DGGITQSPKYLFRKEGQNVTLSCEQNLNHDAMYWYRQDPGQGLRLIYYSQIVNDFQKGDIAEGYSVSREKKESFPLTVTSAQKNPTAFYLCASRIPGPRNTGELFFGEGSRLTVL.

This chain links TRBV30 with TRBJ1-4, with TRBD1 matching over 7 bases. In germline, CDR1 is GTSNPN, CDR2 SVGIG (reference sequence). Trimming cost V 1 base and J 11 bases; bases outside gene matches: 10. The CDR3 is 14 amino acids. The CDR3 loop is CAWSGDSYLDKLFF. DNA for the CDR3: TGTGCCTGGAGTGGGGACAGCTACTTGGATAAACTGTTTTTT.

This clone was counted a single time. This sequence joins TRBV4-2 and TRBJ2-3; 8 bases align to TRBD2. Germline assignment: CDR1 LGHNA and CDR2 YNFKEQ. V shed 6 bases, J shed 4 bases, and the junction held 3 bases outside the gene matches. This CDR3 region has 13 residues. The CDR3 bases are TGTGCCAGCAGTCTCGGGGGGGCAGATACGCAGTATTTT. Residues: CASSLGGADTQYF.

This chain links TRBV13 with TRBJ2-5; a possible D gene is TRBD2 (6 bases). The CDR3 consists of 15 residues. Germline V gene lookup returns CDR1 PRHDT and CDR2 FYEKMQ (reference sequence). V shed 0 bases and J shed 2 bases, with 10 bases lying between them. CDR3 sequence (DNA): TGTGCCAGCAGCTTAGGTTTGGGGGGACAAGAGACCCAGTACTTC. This gives the protein CASSLGLGGQETQYF.

The chain joins TRBV7-6 to TRBJ1-1; D is uncertain. The CDR3 covers 15 residues. V lost 1 base to trimming and J lost 1 base, with 10 bases between them. CDR1 is SGHVS, CDR2 FNYEAQ, per germline. The CDR3 bases are TGTGCCAGCAGCTTAGTTGAACAGCCGAACACTGAAGCTTTCTTT. Translated: CASSLVEQPNTEAFF.

The chain joins TRBV11-2 to TRBJ1-4; D gene unclear. Trimming stripped 1 base from V and 8 bases from J, with 8 bases between. Germline assignment: CDR1 SGHAT and CDR2 FQNNGV. The CDR3 spans 13 residues. DNA of the CDR3: TGTGCCAGCAGCTTAGGGAACATCGAAAAACTGTTTTTT. Amino acids: CASSLGNIEKLFF. Supplemented by reference TRBV11-2 and TRBJ1-4, the full variable domain reads EAGVAQSPRYKIIEKRQSVAFWCNPISGHATLYWYQQILGQGPKLLIQFQNNGVVDDSQLPKDRFSAERLKGVDSTLKIQPAKLEDSAVYLCASSLGNIEKLFFGSGTQLSVL.

The chain is built from TRBV6-5 and TRBJ2-2, with D tentatively TRBD2 (5 bases). Trimming removed 0 bases from V and 6 bases from J, with 8 bases in between. CDR1 is MNHEY and CDR2 is SVGAGI in the germline V gene. This CDR3 comprises 14 residues. Here the CDR3 DNA reads TGTGCCAGCAGTTACTCGAACGGGGCCGGGGAGCTGTTTTTT. Protein sequence: CASSYSNGAGELFF.

The J gene is TRBJ2-6, the V gene TRBV6-5; D is unresolved. Trimming cost V 0 bases and J 0 bases, with 6 bases left between them. The V gene's germline CDR1 is MNHEY and CDR2 SVGAGI. CDR3 length equals 16 residues. The CDR3 DNA is TGTGCCAGCAGTTACTCTCGCGACTCTGGGGCCAACGTCCTGACTTTC. As protein: CASSYSRDSGANVLTF.

This chain's CDR3 is CSVAEYGYTF. The CDR3 DNA follows: TGCAGCGTTGCTGAATATGGCTACACCTTC. The chain couples TRBV29-1 to TRBJ1-2; D is unresolved. The germline V gene has CDR1 SQVTM and CDR2 ANQGSEA. The CDR3 is made up of 10 amino acids. V lost 4 bases, J lost 5 bases, and 5 bases lay in between.

This chain uses TRBV7-2 with TRBJ2-2; D gene unclear. Germline values: CDR1 SGHTA, CDR2 FQGNSA. V was clipped by 1 base and J by 2 bases, with 5 bases between them. CDR3 length: 14 residues. CDR3 DNA sequence: TGTGCCAGCAGCTTAGAAAGAAACACCGGGGAGCTGTTTTTT. It specifies CASSLERNTGELFF.

This rearrangement joins TRBV3-1 (or the pseudogene TRBV3-2) to TRBJ1-1, with D possibly matching TRBD1 (6 bases). This CDR3 is built from 16 residues. Trimming cost V 0 bases and J 3 bases, with 14 bases left between them. Germline-derived CDR1 and CDR2 are LGHDT and YNNKEL (reference sequence). The CDR3 DNA reads as TGTGCCAGCAGCCAAGATTACCCAGGGGTGGACACTGAAGCTTTCTTT. It specifies CASSQDYPGVDTEAFF.

This chain joins TRBV29-1 and TRBJ1-2; D gene ambiguous. This CDR3 is 11 amino acids long. Germline CDR1 and CDR2: SQVTM and ANQGSEA. V lost 7 bases and J 4 bases, leaving 10 bases between the germline ends. In DNA form, the CDR3 reads TGCAGCGCTAAGGAGGTCTATGGCTACACCTTC. Protein product: CSAKEVYGYTF.

The J gene is TRBJ2-1, the V gene TRBV6-4; 9 bases map to TRBD2. CDR1 and CDR2 (germline): MRHNA, SNTAGT. The CDR3 is 16 residues long. The V gene end was trimmed by 5 bases and the J gene end by 7 bases; junction bases not matched to a gene: 12. The CDR3 region has the DNA TGTGCCAGCAGTAATTTAGCGGGGGACGGGAAAAATGAGCAGTTCTTC. The encoded protein is CASSNLAGDGKNEQFF.